One sample yielded the 7 T cell receptor beta chains listed below, sequenced in a study of a mutant IDH1 vaccine in newly diagnosed glioma. These receptors have no identified antigens. Sequencing used immunoSEQ multiplex PCR; TCRdb keeps in-frame clones, though not all of them. Of 43,000 or so clones in the sample, about 92% were seen once. Time point noted: week 35, safety follow-up. A 20-mer mutant IDH1 peptide at 300 ug was injected subcutaneously with topical imiquimod. Source: PBMCs, taken from a glioma patient whose treatment included an IDH1 peptide vaccine. Receptor source: a middle-aged man with glioma.

This CDR3 reads CASSVSARDIQETQYF. The CDR3 DNA sequence: TGTGCCAGCAGCGTCTCCGCACGGGACATTCAAGAGACCCAGTACTTC. V and J are TRBV9 and TRBJ2-5; possibly TRBD1 for D (6 bases). The CDR3 has 16 residues. V shed 2 bases and J shed 2 bases, with 16 bases lying between them. In germline, CDR1 is SGDLS, CDR2 YYNGEE.

The chain joins TRBV5-1 to TRBJ2-2; the match to TRBD2 covers 12 bases. The V and J ends lost 0 bases and 1 base, in that order; junction bases with no gene match: 4. This CDR3 has 18 amino acids. Germline lookup yields CDR1 SGHRS and CDR2 YFSETQ. CDR3 DNA sequence: TGCGCCAGCAGCTTGGGAGGACTAGCGGGGCTGAACACCGGGGAGCTGTTTTTT. As protein: CASSLGGLAGLNTGELFF.

CDR3 nucleotide sequence: TGTGCCAGCAGCCCCGGGATGGCAACTAATGAAAAACTGTTTTTT. Encoded protein: CASSPGMATNEKLFF. This chain connects TRBV9 to TRBJ1-4, with D hard to call. Looked up from germline, CDR1 is SGDLS and CDR2 is YYNGEE. The V end was cut by 4 bases, the J end by 0 bases, with 10 bases between. This CDR3 is 15 amino acids long.

This clone was seen just once. The V gene is TRBV4-3, the J gene TRBJ2-7; no clear D. Trimming took off 0 bases at V and 6 bases at J, with 12 bases between the two ends. From germline, CDR1 is LGHNA and CDR2 YSLEER. This CDR3 has 14 residues. CDR3 nucleotides: TGCGCCAGCAGCCAAGACCGGGCTCGAAGCGAGCAGTACTTC. As protein: CASSQDRARSEQYF.

The rearrangement joins TRBV30 to TRBJ1-5, with D maybe TRBD1 (5 bases). The CDR3 consists of 14 residues. V was shortened by 2 bases and J by 4 bases, with 12 bases between the two germline ends. Germline V gene data show CDR1 as GTSNPN and CDR2 as SVGIG (reference sequence). This chain's CDR3 is CAWSRAGGNQPQHF. The CDR3 nucleotides are TGTGCCTGGAGTCGGGCGGGGGGAAATCAGCCCCAGCATTTT. Complete variable domain (other parts from reference TRBV30 and TRBJ1-5): SQTIHQWPATLVQPVGSPLSLECTVEGTSNPNLYWYRQAAGRGLQLLFYSVGIGQISSEVPQNLSASRPQDRQFILSSKKLLLSDSGFYLCAWSRAGGNQPQHFGDGTRLSIL.

This chain uses TRBV2 with TRBJ2-2; 16 bases agree with TRBD2. Losses at the gene ends were 6 bases for V and 8 bases for J; bases not matched to a gene: 12. CDR1 SNHLY and CDR2 FYNNEI come from the germline V gene. The CDR3 has 18 amino acids. The CDR3 sequence is CASRRGTSGRAVTGELFF. The CDR3 DNA is TGTGCCAGCAGAAGGGGGACTAGCGGGAGGGCCGTCACGGGGGAGCTGTTTTTT.

The V and J genes are TRBV10-2 and TRBJ1-5; D ambiguous. This CDR3 is 15 amino acids long. V lost 3 bases and J lost 1, with 10 bases in between. Germline V gene lookup returns CDR1 WSHSY and CDR2 SAAADI. In nucleotides, the CDR3 is TGCGCCAGCAGTGAAGTTCGAGGGAGCAATCAGCCCCAGCATTTT. It yields the protein CASSEVRGSNQPQHF.